This record concerns one T cell receptor beta chain sequence. The data were obtained in a study of blood T cell repertoires in COVID-19. Study context: Spain, Italy and the United States supplied samples that represented acute and convalescent COVID-19.

Repertoires were generated with immunoSEQ multiplex PCR, while TCRdb's copy carries only in-frame clones and drops some. The sample has approximately 160,000 clones; approximately 80% are singletons. With 0 bases clipped from V and 4 bases from J, the junction kept 7 bases outside the gene matches. Germline V gene lookup returns CDR1 SGHDN and CDR2 FVKESK. The CDR3 consists of 17 residues. The receptor comes from a woman in her forties or fifties in a cohort sampled during active or convalescent COVID-19. V and J are TRBV14 and TRBJ2-1; 9 bases agree with TRBD2. Material for sequencing was peripheral blood. CDR3 nucleotide sequence: TGTGCCAGCAGCCAAGAGTTTGTAGCGGGGGCTTACAATGAGCAGTTCTTC. It translates to CASSQEFVAGAYNEQFF.